This TCR beta chain was captured in a study of T cell responses to AZD1222 COVID-19 vaccine. For this clone: The antigen is unknown.

There are 14 residues in the CDR3. The germline V gene encodes CDR1 SQVTM and CDR2 ANQGSEA. The ends were cut back, 1 base at V and 3 bases at J, with 9 bases in the middle. Study results and limitations: White British ancestry dominated among donors, who included more females, and clonal diversity was possibly underestimated.

Assay used: immunoSEQ multiplex PCR; TCRdb lists only in-frame clones, some missing. The data show some 110,000 clones, more than 65% seen once. The chain recombines TRBV29-1 with TRBJ1-4; D gene ambiguous. The sample consisted of peripheral blood, taken on day 0 of AZD1222 vaccination. The sequence was obtained from an adult in good health. DNA of the CDR3: TGCAGCGTTGAAGTCCGGGAATCTAATGAAAAACTGTTTTTT. Protein product: CSVEVRESNEKLFF.